A selection of T cell receptor beta chains follows, all from one sample in a study of tumor-infiltrating lymphocytes in primary liver carcinoma. TCRdb re-derived calls from the multiplex PCR reads in MiXCR, one entry per CDR3 protein. This sample carries under 130,000 distinct CDR3 sequences, 82% of them seen once, and the ten largest clones take approximately 21%. Sample: liver tumor tissue from sampling region 3. The receptors shown here come from a middle-aged man with primary liver carcinoma and hepatitis B virus infection. Both conserved end residues are part of each CDR3.

>TRBJ1-2|TRBV4-1
CASSQEGYPLAAQPTYGYTF
>TRBJ2-2|TRBV12-3/TRBV12-4
CASSLRGGRITRELFF
>TRBJ1-5|TRBV28
CASTTGAGAQHGQPQHF
>TRBJ2-3|TRBV11-2
CASSLWTTKDAQYF
>TRBJ1-5|TRBV24-1
CATSDFRGNQPLHF
>TRBJ2-5|TRBV6-2/TRBV6-3
CASGRPETQRETQYF
>TRBJ2-3|TRBV12-3/TRBV12-4
CASIWGLAGVNDTQYF
>TRBJ2-3|TRBV6-5
CASAYHGGTGTDRQYF
>TRBJ2-3|TRBV29-1
CGVVLADKQYF
>TRBJ2-7|TRBV11-2
CASSLDGVAHGQYF
>TRBJ1-3|TRBV12-3/TRBV12-4
CASSPHSRNTLYF
>TRBJ2-2|TRBV4-1
CVCSHAVAGELFF
>TRBJ2-6|TRBV7-9
CASSLSFVRGFSGGANVLTF
>TRBJ2-6|TRBV11-2
CATHQPRSWANVLTF
>TRBJ2-5|TRBV30
CAWSRTRVTQYF
>TRBJ1-2|TRBV28
CVSSTPPGTGTYGYTF
>TRBJ2-7|TRBV6-2/TRBV6-3
CASCSGRGGDLSYEQYF
>TRBJ1-4|TRBV29-1
CCVEVWTLRGEKLFF
>TRBJ2-4|TRBV10-1
CANSEGGENIQYF
>TRBJ2-1|TRBV7-8
CASSLGGAGEQFF
>TRBJ1-1|TRBV12-3/TRBV12-4
CASNLGPMNTEAFF
>TRBJ2-3|TRBV4-2
CASSQESASRSDTQYF
>TRBJ2-7|TRBV4-1
CASSQTSGSSYKQYF
>TRBJ2-4|TRBV30
CAWSRIEENIQYF
>TRBJ2-7|TRBV6-5
CASSYSAGGGEQYF
>TRBJ1-5|TRBV9
CASSANGGDHQPQHF
>TRBJ2-2|TRBV29-1
CSVEGLDRAGTGELFF
>TRBJ2-5|TRBV11-3
CLSNFGTSGIPLETQYF
>TRBJ1-1|TRBV6-2/TRBV6-3
CASSSPLPTEAFF
>TRBJ1-2|TRBV4-1
CASSQVSRANLYGYTF
>TRBJ2-5|TRBV12-3/TRBV12-4
CVIIPREDLLTQYF
>TRBJ2-1|TRBV6-6
CASSLGHHTYKEQFF
>TRBJ1-1|TRBV12-3/TRBV12-4
CACSSSDRNTEAFF